This is a list of T cell receptor beta chains from one sample in a study of T cells in localized non-small cell lung cancer. The repertoire was sequenced with immunoSEQ multiplex PCR; TCRdb's copy has only in-frame clones and lacks some. This sample has 90,000 to 100,000 clones, with approximately 90% found just once. Sequencing used PBMCs, obtained before any cancer treatment. These TCRs come from a woman between 35 and 75 years old with stage II squamous cell lung carcinoma. CDR3s include the opening cysteine and the closing phenylalanine or tryptophan. The order of the fields is J gene, V gene, CDR3 protein.

>TRBJ1-2|TRBV9
CASSVGQGGGYTF
>TRBJ2-5|TRBV5-1
CASSLDGRAGETQYF
>TRBJ1-1|TRBV6-5
CASSSYNRQAEAFF
>TRBJ1-4|TRBV19
CASLGAVNEKLFF
>TRBJ1-2|TRBV16
CASSLVGRQGDYGYTF
>TRBJ1-5|TRBV19
CASSIFRYPDQPQHF
>TRBJ2-7|TRBV5-6
CASSPGLAGWGSSYEQYF
>TRBJ1-5|TRBV19
CASSMGRMNQPQHF
>TRBJ1-1|TRBV6-5
CASSWTGMGEAFF
>TRBJ1-1|TRBV6-6
CASARGTEAFF
>TRBJ1-1|TRBV5-8
CASSPRTDTEAFF
>TRBJ1-4|TRBV5-1
CASSLTGKRNEKLFF
>TRBJ2-7|TRBV6-1
CASSEVFQGLQSYEQYF
>TRBJ2-7|TRBV2
CASRSPTGTGSF
>TRBJ2-3|TRBV18
CASSPTVSTDTQYF
>TRBJ1-4|TRBV28
CASSPEAVEKLFF
>TRBJ2-2|TRBV6-5
CASSYSTTGELFF
>TRBJ2-2|TRBV30
CAWSVRLDSGELFF
>TRBJ2-2|TRBV5-1
CASSWRGVTGELFF
>TRBJ2-5|TRBV11-2
CASSPRTVGYQETQYF
>TRBJ1-2|TRBV5-6
CASSLVHSYGYTF
>TRBJ1-2|TRBV20-1
CSARANYGYTF
>TRBJ2-1|TRBV9
CASSSVVGGYDNEQFF
>TRBJ1-5|TRBV6-5
CASSSDRGPYWPQHF
>TRBJ2-7|TRBV27
CASSRGGKPHEQYF
>TRBJ2-7|TRBV10-1
CASSESPGGYSEQYF
>TRBJ1-2|TRBV27
CASRQDRANGYTF
>TRBJ2-1|TRBV5-4
CASSIQDRVANEQFF
>TRBJ1-1|TRBV15
CATSRVRQNTEAFF
>TRBJ1-2|TRBV30
CAWSGRTGWDYGYTF
>TRBJ2-1|TRBV15
CATSRTGRLSYNEQFF
>TRBJ1-3|TRBV5-5
CASSLLGSAPGNTIYF
>TRBJ1-2|TRBV7-9
CASSLEQGDGYTF
>TRBJ2-6|TRBV7-9
CASAGQSTTSRWANVLTF
>TRBJ2-1|TRBV14
CASSPTRPLGDEQFF
>TRBJ2-7|TRBV7-2
CASSRVLGIGEQYF
>TRBJ1-4|TRBV4-1
CASSQVGEVVREKLFF
>TRBJ2-1|TRBV19
CASSLGAGNEQFF
>TRBJ2-7|TRBV29-1
CSVLVPNPVYEQYF
>TRBJ2-6|TRBV5-8
CASSLEVARPGANVLTF
>TRBJ2-1|TRBV5-1
CASSLDGTGVGEQFF
>TRBJ2-2|TRBV5-4
CASSRTGQKNTGELFF
>TRBJ2-5|TRBV27
CASSRLGAPRPGETQYF
>TRBJ2-5|TRBV10-2
CASSERTSDTLPETQYF
>TRBJ1-3|TRBV5-1
CASSRTGVQTPGNTIYF
>TRBJ2-5|TRBV5-1
CASSPRSRKETQYF
>TRBJ2-5|TRBV5-4
CASSPEAGGPRETQYF
>TRBJ2-7|TRBV19
CASSRRGLSYEQYF
>TRBJ2-5|TRBV6-5
CASSGLAQSQETQYF
>TRBJ2-3|TRBV2
CASSVQGTTDTQYF
>TRBJ1-2|TRBV7-2
CASSLNSENYGYTF
>TRBJ1-5|TRBV28
CATRGLGDIFGNQPQHF
>TRBJ2-7|TRBV19
CASMGPGRLAIDEQYF
>TRBJ2-5|TRBV5-6
CASGGGDRGEKTQYF